This TCR beta chain was identified during a study of chemoradiotherapy in HPV16-positive cancers. Study results and caveats: Candidate HPV-specific clones and E7-related TCR motifs grew in tumor during treatment.

On this clone itself: Antigen unknown.

J lost 2 bases, V lost 10 bases, and 2 bases had no gene match. This CDR3 has 13 residues. Germline-derived CDR1 and CDR2 are MNHEY and SMNVEV (reference sequence). The protocol was immunoSEQ multiplex PCR, while the TCRdb copy is restricted to in-frame clones and leaves out a portion. The data show fewer than 40,000 clones, around 92% seen once. Sample: blood, taken from a patient who underwent chemoradiotherapy. This TCR was recovered from a human donor with HPV-associated anogenital cancer. The rearrangement uses TRBV27 and TRBJ1-6; 7 nucleotides line up with TRBD1. This CDR3 reads CATGGTYNSPLHF. CDR3 nucleotides: TGTGCCACAGGGGGGACCTATAATTCACCCCTCCACTTT.